The clone carrying this T cell receptor beta chain was recorded only once. The V gene end was trimmed by 6 bases and the J gene end by 4 bases; junction bases not matched to a gene: 0. This CDR3 is built from 12 residues. From germline, CDR1 is MGHDK and CDR2 SYGVNS. This sample is drawn from a study of blood T cell repertoires in COVID-19. Study context: Samples came from the United States, Italy and Spain, spanning acute and convalescent COVID-19. PBMCs, B-cell-depleted T cells, or T cells were the source of the cDNA or gDNA that made up the material.

Libraries were prepared by immunoSEQ multiplex PCR; TCRdb keeps only in-frame clonotypes and omits some of them. Of approximately 350,000 clones in the sample, 65% to 90% were seen once. The sample was peripheral blood. The receptor comes from a woman aged 55-69 years with COVID-19, enrolled during active disease. V is TRBV25-1 and J is TRBJ1-1; 9 bases align to TRBD1. The CDR3 DNA reads as TGTGCCAGCAGGACAGGGGGCACTGAAGCTTTCTTT. Its protein is CASRTGGTEAFF.